A selection of T cell receptor beta chains follows, all from one sample in a study of CD8+ T cells in alopecia areata. The repertoire was sequenced with immunoSEQ multiplex PCR; TCRdb's copy has only in-frame clones and lacks some. The data contain around 300,000 clones, 60% of them singletons. The specimen was CD4+ T cells sorted from blood, collected at roughly week 52, from a patient treated with tofacitinib. These receptors were taken from a human donor with alopecia areata. The CDR3 runs from the conserved cysteine through the conserved F or W. A D gene is named only where the DNA matches it firmly. Some rows mark clone size as missing; the rest say once, few, many or name a class of expanded clone.

J gene | D gene | clone size | V gene | CDR3 DNA | CDR3 protein
TRBJ2-6 | TRBD1 | NA | TRBV7-2 | TGTGCCAGCAGCCGGACAGGGCCTGGGGCCAACGTCCTGACTTTC | CASSRTGPGANVLTF
TRBJ2-3 | NA | NA | TRBV29-1 | TGCAGCGTGTGGGGGTTCGCGGTTCTAGATACGCAGTATTTT | CSVWGFAVLDTQYF
TRBJ1-1 | NA | NA | TRBV29-1 | TGCAGCGTTGAAGTTTCCCTCCCGGGCAGCATGAACACTGAAGCTTTCTTT | CSVEVSLPGSMNTEAFF
TRBJ1-2 | NA | NA | TRBV5-4 | TGTGCCAGCAGCCTTAACGATGGCTACACCTTC | CASSLNDGYTF
TRBJ2-2 | NA | NA | TRBV10-3 | TGTGCCATCAGTGAGGAGCGGCCCGGAATCGTTTCCGGGGAGCTGTTTTTT | CAISEERPGIVSGELFF
TRBJ2-5 | TRBD2 | NA | TRBV29-1 | TGCAGCGTTGAAATGACTAGCAAAGAGACCCAGTACTTC | CSVEMTSKETQYF
TRBJ2-7 | TRBD1 | NA | TRBV6-5 | TGTGCCAGCAGGATTGGACAGGGCTCCTACGAGCAGTACTTC | CASRIGQGSYEQYF
TRBJ2-6 | NA | NA | TRBV5-6 | TGTGCCAGCAGCCTTTTCGGCTCTGGGGCCAACGTCCTGACTTTC | CASSLFGSGANVLTF
TRBJ2-7 | NA | NA | TRBV12-5 | TGTGCTAGTGGGAATAAGAGCTCCTACGAGCAGTACTTC | CASGNKSSYEQYF
TRBJ2-3 | TRBD2 | NA | TRBV29-1 | TGCAGCGTTGAACCTGCGGGGGTCCCGGGGGATACGCAGTATTTT | CSVEPAGVPGDTQYF
TRBJ1-2 | NA | once | TRBV5-6 | TGTGCCAGCAGCTTGGCCAAGTCCGGACACAGGACGAATCGGGATGGCTACACCTTC | CASSLAKSGHRTNRDGYTF
TRBJ1-2 | NA | NA | TRBV27 | TGTGCCAGCAGTTACAATTACAGGGTTCTAGGCTACACCTTC | CASSYNYRVLGYTF
TRBJ1-1 | NA | NA | TRBV27 | TGTGCCAGCAGTGGGCTGGACAGAAACACTGAAGCTTTCTTT | CASSGLDRNTEAFF
TRBJ1-4 | TRBD1 | NA | TRBV5-4 | TGTGCCAGCAGCTGGGACAGGGGCACTAATGAAAAACTGTTTTTT | CASSWDRGTNEKLFF
TRBJ2-5 | NA | NA | TRBV5-1 | TGCGCCAGCAGCTTCAGTGGGGAGACCCAGTACTTC | CASSFSGETQYF
TRBJ2-7 | TRBD2 | NA | TRBV29-1 | TGCAGCGCGTATTGGGGACTAGCCCACGAGCAGTACTTC | CSAYWGLAHEQYF
TRBJ1-2 | NA | NA | TRBV5-1 | TGCGCCAGCAGCTTGCTAGCTAACTATGGCTACACCTTC | CASSLLANYGYTF
TRBJ2-1 | NA | NA | TRBV30 | TGTGCCTGGACCAAACGCGTGGGGTCCCCCTACAATGAGCAGTTCTTC | CAWTKRVGSPYNEQFF
TRBJ1-3 | NA | NA | TRBV4-3 | TGCGCCAGCAGCCAAGATCACCGAGCGGGAAACACCATATATTTT | CASSQDHRAGNTIYF
TRBJ1-2 | NA | NA | TRBV7-9 | TGTGCCAGCAGCCTCGAGGGCTATGGCTACACCTTC | CASSLEGYGYTF
TRBJ2-2 | NA | few | TRBV12-5 | TGTGCTAGTGGTACAGGGTCAGGCACCGGGGAGCTGTTTTTT | CASGTGSGTGELFF
TRBJ1-5 | TRBD1 | NA | TRBV7-2 | TGTGCCAGCGGCAGGACAGGGGACAATCAGCCCCAGCATTTT | CASGRTGDNQPQHF
TRBJ2-5 | NA | few | TRBV29-1 | TGCAGCGTTGCGCCGGGGGTCGAGACCCAGTACTTC | CSVAPGVETQYF
TRBJ1-6 | NA | NA | TRBV25-1 | TGTGCCAGCAGTTCGGACGGCCGTAATTCACCCCTCCACTTT | CASSSDGRNSPLHF
TRBJ2-6 | NA | NA | TRBV15 | TGTGCCACCAGCAGAAGAGCGGGCTCTGGGGCCAACGTCCTGACTTTC | CATSRRAGSGANVLTF
TRBJ2-4 | NA | NA | TRBV2 | TGTGCCAGCAGTGAAGCCCGTTTGGGGTTTGGCAAAAACATTCAGTACTTC | CASSEARLGFGKNIQYF
TRBJ2-7 | NA | NA | TRBV7-2 | TGTGCCAGCAGGACCGGGAACGAGCAGTACTTC | CASRTGNEQYF
TRBJ1-1 | NA | NA | TRBV4-3 | TGCGCCAGCAGCCGAGGCGGGGGTCGGGCTTTCTTT | CASSRGGGRAFF
TRBJ1-1 | NA | NA | TRBV27 | TGTGCCAGCAGTCCACGGCGGGGCACTGAAGCTTTCTTT | CASSPRRGTEAFF
TRBJ1-4 | NA | few | TRBV30 | TGTGCCTGGAGTGTACGCAGGGGTCGAATTGCCCCTGAAAAACTGTTTTTT | CAWSVRRGRIAPEKLFF
TRBJ1-1 | TRBD1 | NA | TRBV29-1 | TGCAGCGTTGCCTTGGAGACAGGGGGCATGGGTGAAGCTTTCTTT | CSVALETGGMGEAFF
TRBJ2-1 | NA | few | TRBV10-3 | TGTGCCATCAGTGATTCAACTAGCAACAATGAGCAGTTCTTC | CAISDSTSNNEQFF
TRBJ1-2 | NA | NA | TRBV30 | TGTGCCTGGAGTGTACAGCTTAATATCGGTGGCTACACCTTC | CAWSVQLNIGGYTF
TRBJ2-4 | TRBD1 | NA | TRBV5-1 | TGCGCCAGCAGCTACACAGGGGGGAACATTCAGTACTTC | CASSYTGGNIQYF
TRBJ2-5 | NA | NA | TRBV18 | TGTGCCAGCTCCGATGAGGTGGGAGAGACCCAGTACTTC | CASSDEVGETQYF
TRBJ2-5 | NA | NA | TRBV9 | TGTGCCAGCAGCGTAGGGGCACAAGGAGAGACCCAGTACTTC | CASSVGAQGETQYF
TRBJ2-3 | NA | few | TRBV9 | TGTGCCAGCAGCGTAGTGCCTGCCGGAGATACGCAGTATTTT | CASSVVPAGDTQYF
TRBJ2-6 | TRBD1 | NA | TRBV25-1 | TGTGCCAGCAGCCCCCAGGGGGCTGGGGCCAACGTCCTGACTTTC | CASSPQGAGANVLTF
TRBJ1-6 | TRBD1 | few | TRBV7-2 | TGTGCCAGCAGCTTGCGGACAGGGGGGGATTCACCCCTCCACTTT | CASSLRTGGDSPLHF
TRBJ2-7 | NA | NA | TRBV6-5 | TGTGCCAGCACCCTCGGGGCGGGATACGAGCAGTACTTC | CASTLGAGYEQYF
TRBJ1-4 | TRBD1 | once | TRBV5-6 | TGTGCCAGCAGCTATGGGACAGGGATTGAAAAACTGTTTTTT | CASSYGTGIEKLFF
TRBJ1-1 | TRBD1 | NA | TRBV7-3 | TGTGCCAGCAGCTTACAGGGGGCGCGTACTGAAGCTTTCTTT | CASSLQGARTEAFF
TRBJ1-4 | NA | NA | TRBV25-1 | TGTGCCAGCAGTCCGACGAGGGGGAATGGGGAAAAACTGTTTTTT | CASSPTRGNGEKLFF
TRBJ1-4 | TRBD1 | NA | TRBV9 | TGTGCCAGCAGCCTGGACAGGGGTGAAAAACTGTTTTTT | CASSLDRGEKLFF
TRBJ1-3 | NA | few | TRBV30 | TGTGCCTGGTCCTCTGGGGGCTCTGGAAACACCATATATTTT | CAWSSGGSGNTIYF
TRBJ2-1 | TRBD1 | NA | TRBV5-1 | TGCGCCAGCAGAAGGGACAGCACCTCCTACAATGAGCAGTTCTTC | CASRRDSTSYNEQFF
TRBJ2-7 | TRBD1 | NA | TRBV7-6 | TGTGCCAGCAGCCTCCGGGACAGGGGGTACGAGCAGTACTTC | CASSLRDRGYEQYF
TRBJ1-1 | NA | NA | TRBV30 | TGTGCCTGGAGTCCTCCAGTGGTTTCAGCTTTCTTT | CAWSPPVVSAFF
TRBJ2-5 | NA | NA | TRBV12-5 | TGTGCTAGTGGGATGGAGGGGGCCTCGGAGACCCAGTACTTC | CASGMEGASETQYF
TRBJ1-3 | NA | NA | TRBV2 | TGTGCCAGCAGTGGAGTACAGGGCGCTGGAAACACCATATATTTT | CASSGVQGAGNTIYF
TRBJ1-3 | NA | NA | TRBV25-1 | TGTGCCAGCAGTGGAATGGCAGGTGTTGGAAACACCATATATTTT | CASSGMAGVGNTIYF
TRBJ1-5 | TRBD1 | NA | TRBV2 | TGTGCCAGCAGCGACAGGGATGTTCAGCCCCAGCATTTT | CASSDRDVQPQHF
TRBJ1-1 | NA | once | TRBV30 | TGTGCCTGGAGTACCACAGGGTACACTGAAGCTTTCTTT | CAWSTTGYTEAFF
TRBJ1-1 | NA | few | TRBV5-1 | TGCGCCAGCAGCCCAGGGATTTTCGGGACTGAAGCTTTCTTT | CASSPGIFGTEAFF
TRBJ2-2 | NA | NA | TRBV19 | TGTGCCAGCCGGGGTCCAGGGTTGGCCGGGGAGCTGTTTTTT | CASRGPGLAGELFF